The 11 T cell receptor beta chains below were found in one sample sequenced in a study of shared clonotypes between healthy human individuals. Sequencing was performed with immunoSEQ multiplex PCR; in TCRdb, only in-frame clones are kept and a portion is missing. The table records 2,100,000 or so clones, nearly 97% of them present only once. Sequencing was carried out using naive CD4+ T cells sorted from blood. Subset in this sample: CD45RA+ positively selected. The source of these receptors is a man between 18 and 29 years old in good health.

The chain employs TRBV7-2 and TRBJ2-1, with a weak D call TRBD1 (6 bases). Trimming pared 2 bases from V and 4 bases from J, leaving 12 bases between. CDR3 length: 15 residues. Looked up from germline, CDR1 is SGHTA and CDR2 is FQGNSA. The CDR3 reads CASSLMGHLYNEQFF. The CDR3 DNA reads TGTGCCAGCAGCTTAATGGGACACCTATACAATGAGCAGTTCTTC.

The CDR3 here is CASSPADREETQYF. CDR3 nucleotide sequence: TGTGCCAGCTCACCGGCGGACAGGGAAGAGACCCAGTACTTC. The V gene is TRBV18, the J gene TRBJ2-5; 8 bases line up with TRBD1. This CDR3 region has 14 residues. CDR1 and CDR2 from the germline V gene are KGHSH and LQKENI. J was trimmed by 3 bases and V by 3 bases; bases with no gene match: 3.

This chain links TRBV2 with TRBJ1-2; 7 bases align to TRBD1. V dropped 5 bases and J dropped 3; count of bases not matched to a gene: 3. This CDR3 spans 13 amino acids. Germline V lookup: CDR1 SNHLY, CDR2 FYNNEI. The CDR3 region has the DNA TGTGCCAGCAGTAGTGGACAGGACTATGGCTACACCTTC. It codes for CASSSGQDYGYTF.

The V call is TRBV4-1, the J call TRBJ2-5, with D tentatively TRBD2 (5 bases). This CDR3 comprises 15 residues. V lost 0 bases and J lost 5, with 13 bases in between. Germline loops: CDR1 MGHRA, CDR2 YSYEKL. The CDR3 sequence: CASSQDHSSWETQYF. The CDR3 DNA reads as TGCGCCAGCAGCCAAGATCACTCTAGCTGGGAGACCCAGTACTTC.

The chain combines TRBV6-5 with TRBJ2-7; TRBD1 matches 7 bases. The CDR3 is 12 amino acids. CDR1 is MNHEY, CDR2 SVGAGI, per germline. The J segment lost 5 bases and the V segment lost 6 bases, leaving 4 bases of the junction unmatched. DNA for the CDR3: TGTGCCAGCAGGAGACAGGGACACGAGCAGTACTTC. Residues: CASRRQGHEQYF.

The chain couples TRBV18 to TRBJ2-7, with D tentatively TRBD1 (6 bases). CDR3 length: 15 amino acids. V shed 5 bases and J shed 5 bases, with 19 bases lying between them. Germline lookup yields CDR1 KGHSH and CDR2 LQKENI. The CDR3 reads CASSINRDTVDEQYF. The CDR3 bases are TGTGCCAGCTCAATCAACCGGGACACCGTCGACGAGCAGTACTTC.

CDR3 nucleotide sequence: TGTGCCAGCAGCTTAGACCGACCGTACACCTCTGGAAACACCATATATTTT. It yields the protein CASSLDRPYTSGNTIYF. The chain carries TRBV13 and TRBJ1-3; no definite D call. CDR1 and CDR2 (germline): PRHDT, FYEKMQ (reference sequence). The CDR3 is 17 residues long. V was pared by 1 base and J by 0 bases, with 13 bases between.

The CDR3 protein is CASRSPGLKTIYF. CDR3 coding DNA: TGTGCCAGCCGGTCTCCGGGCCTAAAGACCATATATTTT. The chain recombines TRBV18 with TRBJ1-3, with D hard to call. The V end was cut by 8 bases, the J end by 10 bases, with 18 bases between. In germline, CDR1 is KGHSH, CDR2 LQKENI. This CDR3 contains 13 residues.

The chain employs TRBV7-9 and TRBJ2-7, with TRBD1 identical over 7 bases. The CDR3 length is 16 residues. Losses at the gene ends were 2 bases for V and 1 base for J; bases not matched to a gene: 8. The germline gives CDR1 SEHNR, CDR2 FQNEAQ (reference sequence). In DNA form, the CDR3 reads TGTGCCAGCAGCTTACTTTCGACAGGGTGGTCCTACGAGCAGTACTTC. The encoded protein is CASSLLSTGWSYEQYF.

Only one count was recorded for this clone. The sample carries other DNA sequences with the same CDR3. The chain links TRBV5-1 to TRBJ1-5; 10 nucleotides match TRBD1. The CDR3 has 13 amino acids. V shed 4 bases and J 7 bases; nucleotides not matched to a gene: 2. Germline V CDR1 and CDR2: SGHRS, YFSETQ. The CDR3 sequence is CASSLGQGQPQHF. The DNA of the CDR3 is TGCGCCAGCAGCCTGGGACAGGGGCAGCCCCAGCATTTT.

J is TRBJ1-5 and V is TRBV7-9; 8 bases align to TRBD1. Trimming removed 1 base from V and 1 base from J; junction bases left unmatched: 9. The germline V gene has CDR1 SEHNR and CDR2 FQNEAQ (reference sequence). The CDR3 loop spans 18 amino acids. CDR3 sequence: CASSLDTGGSFSNQPQHF. CDR3 nucleotide sequence: TGTGCCAGCAGCTTAGACACAGGGGGATCGTTCAGCAATCAGCCCCAGCATTTT.